This entry features one TCR beta chain sequence. This clonotype was seen many times. The specificity of this receptor is unknown. Base qualities are not provided; no much larger clone lies one nucleotide away. This record comes from a study of CD8+CD57+ T cells in acquired aplastic anemia (dated by TCRdb to about 2018). Turning to the overall study: A mean of about 3.2 ug of DNA, ranging from roughly 0.2 to 30 ug, was extracted from sorted CD4+ and CD8+ cells. For healthy donor samples, the average read count was around 10 million for CD4+ cells and 11 million to 13 million for CD8+ cells. The full study reports these points: Patients and healthy controls showed no significant difference in CD8+ Simpson's diversity (P=0.060). Roughly 30 CD8+ CDR3 sequences were shared between patients and controls but appeared highly expressed in patients and within their immunodominant clones.

Including cysteine and phenylalanine, the CDR3 has 13 amino acids. The read is trimmed to its CDR3 DNA, 39 bases read in frame from base 1. At the junction V is shortened by 8 bases and J by 2 bases, with 16 bases in between. Looking up the germline V gene (reference sequence) yields CDR1 DFQATT and CDR2 SNEGSKA. Genomic DNA was used as template for profiling of TCR beta VDJ combinations and CDR3 sequences. An Illumina HiSeq 2000 was the platform used for TCR repertoire sequencing. From the authors' description of their analysis: TRBV/TRBJ rearrangement plots, CDR3 size and DJ length profiles, and Simpson's diversity index were used to assess repertoires. Whichever DNA sequence was most abundant in the deep sequencing data was defined as the immunodominant clone. CDR3 amino acid sequences were checked for sharing between subjects and were compared against published repertoires and the VDJdb database. TCRdb reanalyzed the raw reads on its own, using fastp at Q25 for trimming and MiXCR for clone calling, and kept in-frame beta chains. Rows with one shared CDR3 protein collapse into an entry with the most common genes and DNA. The V and J calls come from TCRdb's annotation, not from the publication. The sample profile shows more than 100,000 distinct CDR3 sequences; about half of them were found once. Roughly 2.6% of the sample goes to the ten largest clones.

In the study, sorted CD4+ and CD8+ blood T cells from patients with severe aplastic anemia and from healthy subjects underwent deep sequencing of TCR repertoires. Ficoll-Paque density gradient centrifugation was used to isolate peripheral blood mononuclear cells. CD4+ and CD8+ T cells were sorted by FACS or magnetic beads before DNA extraction. The sample taken for sequencing was sorted CD4+, CD8+, or CD8+CD57+ T cells (not recorded which) from PBMCs. The sequence came from a human donor in good health, serving as a control. The sequence is built from TRBV20-1 and TRBJ2-7; no confident D gene assignment can be made. The CDR3 region has the sequence CSPRAPQTYEQYF. The nucleotides read TGCAGTCCTCGGGCCCCACAGACCTACGAGCAGTACTTC.